These 26 T cell receptor beta chains were sequenced from one sample in a study of tumor T cells in aggressive B-cell lymphoma. Sequencing was performed with immunoSEQ multiplex PCR; in TCRdb, only in-frame clones are kept and a portion is missing. The repertoire holds some 7,000 clones, with approximately 88% as singletons. The sequenced material came from tumor tissue. Receptor source: an adult with diffuse large B cell lymphoma. Some clones in this sample may be carry-over from other donors' samples.

The rearrangement joins TRBV14 to TRBJ2-3; no definite D call. From germline, CDR1 is SGHDN and CDR2 FVKESK. V was shortened by 1 base and J by 8 bases, with 7 bases between the two germline ends. The CDR3 has 12 residues. CDR3 amino acids: CASSQGGGTQYF. CDR3 sequence (DNA): TGTGCCAGCAGCCAAGGCGGTGGTACGCAGTATTTT.

The rearrangement uses TRBV7-3 and TRBJ1-1; no clear D. The CDR3 runs to 12 residues. Germline CDR1 is SGHTA and CDR2 is FQGTGA. Trimming cost V 0 bases and J 5 bases, with 4 bases left between them. CDR3 sequence reads: CASSLTGTEAFF. CDR3 DNA sequence: TGTGCCAGCAGCTTAACCGGGACTGAAGCTTTCTTT.

The chain carries TRBV29-1 and TRBJ2-1, with 11 bases matching TRBD2. The CDR3 runs 14 residues. Germline V CDR1 and CDR2: SQVTM, ANQGSEA. The ends lost 3 bases at V and 7 bases at J; junction bases unmatched: 5. The chain's CDR3 is CSVDLAGGRNEQFF. In DNA, the CDR3 is TGCAGCGTTGATCTAGCGGGAGGAAGGAATGAGCAGTTCTTC.

V is TRBV28 and J is TRBJ2-2; TRBD2 might be the D (6 bases). The CDR3 totals 15 residues. From germline, CDR1 is MDHEN and CDR2 SYDVKM. The ends were cut back, 10 bases at V and 2 bases at J, with 17 bases in the middle. Here the CDR3 reads CAIPAGRYNTGELFF. The CDR3 DNA is TGTGCCATCCCGGCAGGGAGGTATAACACCGGGGAGCTGTTTTTT. Together with reference TRBV28 and TRBJ2-2, the CDR3 gives the full variable domain: DVKVTQSSRYLVKRTGEKVFLECVQDMDHENMFWYRQDPGLGLRLIYFSYDVKMKEKGDIPEGYSVSREKKERFSLILESASTNQTSMYLCAIPAGRYNTGELFFGEGSRLTVL.

This rearrangement joins TRBV6-1 to TRBJ2-7, with 13 nucleotides matching TRBD2. Germline CDR1 MNHNS, CDR2 SASEGT. V was clipped by 3 bases and J by 7 bases; unmatched bases: 6. This CDR3 is 15 amino acids long. The CDR3 DNA sequence: TGTGCCAGCAGTGATTGGACTAGCGGGAGTGAAGAGCAGTACTTC. Translating it yields CASSDWTSGSEEQYF.

This clone has a handful of counts. The rearrangement links TRBV4-3 to TRBJ2-3, with 8 bases fitting TRBD2. The CDR3 runs to 17 residues. V gave up 1 base and J gave up 4 bases; unmatched junction bases: 10. Germline lookup yields CDR1 LGHNA and CDR2 YSLEER. CDR3 bases: TGCGCCAGCAGCCAAGGAACCGGACTAGCCGATTCAGATACGCAGTATTTT. Translation: CASSQGTGLADSDTQYF.

The V and J genes are TRBV5-1 and TRBJ1-6, with D possibly matching TRBD1 (5 bases). This CDR3 is 15 amino acids long. Trimming removed 2 bases at V and 9 bases at J, with 15 bases between. The germline gives CDR1 SGHRS, CDR2 YFSETQ. The CDR3 DNA sequence: TGCGCCAGCAGCTTAGGAGGGGCCGTAGGTTCACCCCTCCACTTT. Its translation: CASSLGGAVGSPLHF.

The chain recombines TRBV18 with TRBJ2-7, with 7 bases lining up with TRBD1. The V segment lost 6 bases and the J segment 6 bases; nucleotides outside the gene matches: 11. Germline values: CDR1 KGHSH, CDR2 LQKENI. This CDR3 has 14 residues. The CDR3 loop is CASSLQGEGIEQYF. For the CDR3, the DNA is TGTGCCAGCTCGCTTCAGGGGGAAGGGATCGAGCAGTACTTC.

The chain employs TRBV7-8 and TRBJ2-2, with 7 bases fitting TRBD1. The V segment lost 5 bases and the J segment 6 bases; nucleotides outside the gene matches: 12. The CDR3 contains 16 residues. From germline, CDR1 is SGHVS and CDR2 FQNEAQ. CDR3 DNA: TGTGCCAGCAGCCATAGACAGGGTGTTATGGCCGGGGAGCTGTTTTTT. This gives the protein CASSHRQGVMAGELFF.

The J gene is TRBJ2-3, the V gene TRBV4-3; 11 bases align to TRBD2. The J segment lost 4 bases and the V segment lost 0 bases, leaving 6 bases of the junction unmatched. Germline V lookup: CDR1 LGHNA, CDR2 YSLEER. This CDR3 comprises 17 residues. The CDR3: CASSQDLASGRPDTQYF. The CDR3 DNA is TGCGCCAGCAGCCAAGATCTAGCTAGCGGGAGGCCAGATACGCAGTATTTT.

The rearrangement links TRBV28 to TRBJ2-7; D is unclear. The CDR3 has 16 amino acids. V was cut by 4 bases and J by 2 bases, with 18 bases left in between. The germline V gene has CDR1 MDHEN and CDR2 SYDVKM. The CDR3 DNA reads TGTGCCAGCAGTTCACCCAGACATTTTATCCCCTACGAGCAGTACTTC. This encodes CASSSPRHFIPYEQYF.

In this sample, this clone turned up a few times. The V and J genes are TRBV11-2 and TRBJ1-1; D gene uncertain. The CDR3 spans 16 residues. CDR1 is SGHAT, CDR2 FQNNGV, per germline. Trimming removed 1 base from V and 4 bases from J, with 16 bases in between. CDR3 residues: CASSLGAGAGFTEAFF. The CDR3 DNA follows: TGTGCCAGCAGCTTAGGTGCTGGAGCCGGATTCACTGAAGCTTTCTTT.

V usage is TRBV29-1 and J usage is TRBJ2-1; 8 positions agree with TRBD1. Germline CDR1 is SQVTM and CDR2 is ANQGSEA. The CDR3 sequence is 13 residues long. V shed 5 bases, J shed 6 bases, and the junction held 6 bases outside the gene matches. The CDR3 coding sequence is TGCAGCGTTAGACAGGGGTCTGCCAATGAGCAGTTCTTC. This gives the protein CSVRQGSANEQFF.

CDR3 region: CASKLLAGTGRGNTIYF. CDR3 sequence (DNA): TGCGCCAGCAAGCTACTAGCCGGGACAGGGCGAGGAAACACCATATATTTT. V and J are TRBV5-1 and TRBJ1-3, with TRBD1 matching 9 bases. Germline V gene sequence: CDR1 SGHRS, CDR2 YFSETQ. This CDR3 has 17 residues. V lost 6 bases and J lost 4; bases outside the gene matches: 14.

V usage is TRBV7-9 and J usage is TRBJ2-3, with 8 bases that match TRBD2. Per the germline V gene, CDR1 is SEHNR and CDR2 is FQNEAQ (reference sequence). The CDR3 runs to 15 residues. V was pared by 1 base and J by 4 bases, with 4 bases of the junction left unmatched. The CDR3 nucleotides are TGTGCCAGCAGCTTAGAAGCGGGAGCCGCAGATACGCAGTATTTT. This sequence encodes CASSLEAGAADTQYF. The whole variable domain, filled in from reference TRBV7-9 and TRBJ2-3, reads DTGVSQNPRHKITKRGQNVTFRCDPISEHNRLYWYRQTLGQGPEFLTYFQNEAQLEKSRLLSDRFSAERPKGSFSTLEIQRTEQGDSAMYLCASSLEAGAADTQYFGPGTRLTVL.

The CDR3 region has the DNA TGCGCCAGCAGACGGGGAGAAGGTAACGATGAGCAGTTCTTC. This gives the protein CASRRGEGNDEQFF. The V gene is TRBV5-1, the J gene TRBJ2-1; tentatively, D is TRBD2 (5 bases). The V end lost 5 bases, the J end lost 8 bases, and 17 bases lay between the germline ends. This CDR3 contains 14 residues. CDR1 is SGHRS and CDR2 is YFSETQ in the germline V gene.

The chain links TRBV5-1 to TRBJ2-1; TRBD2 matches 12 bases. V was pared by 4 bases and J by 2 bases, with 4 bases of the junction left unmatched. Germline-derived CDR1 and CDR2 are SGHRS and YFSETQ. The CDR3 has 16 amino acids. The CDR3 DNA is TGCGCCAGCAGCACAGGACTAGCGGGGCCCTACAATGAGCAGTTCTTC. Translation gives CASSTGLAGPYNEQFF.

DNA for the CDR3: TGTGCCAGCAGTAACCACAGGGGGCGCAACTATGGCTACACCTTC. Translation: CASSNHRGRNYGYTF. V gene TRBV7-2 combines with J gene TRBJ1-2; TRBD1 agrees at 9 bases. This CDR3 is 15 amino acids long. Unmatched junction bases numbered 7, after V lost 6 bases and J lost 2 bases. CDR1 and CDR2 (germline): SGHTA, FQGNSA.

This clone was recorded once. The chain recombines TRBV10-2 with TRBJ2-1; tentative D call: TRBD2 (6 bases). Germline values: CDR1 WSHSY, CDR2 SAAADI. V was cut by 1 base and J by 2 bases, with 12 bases left in between. The CDR3 extends over 16 amino acids. The CDR3 DNA reads TGCGCCAGCAGTGAGTACGTGGGACTGCCCTACAATGAGCAGTTCTTC. Translated: CASSEYVGLPYNEQFF.

About this clone: Relative to the germline gene, one junction end is altered; a read error may explain this. This chain uses TRBV7-9 with TRBJ2-5; the D gene is possibly TRBD2 (6 bases). The DNA end is a closer match to TRBJ2-7, so the J assignment may be wrong. This CDR3 has 14 residues. Germline CDR1 reads SEHNR; CDR2 reads FQNEAQ (reference sequence). The CDR3 sequence is CVSSTGTGVNEQYF. The CDR3 DNA reads as TGTGTCAGCAGCACCGGGACGGGGGTCAACGAGCAGTACTTC.

CDR3 bases: TGTGCCAGCAGCCTAGAAAGGCCAGCGGCCTACAATGAGCAGTTCTTC. This gives the protein CASSLERPAAYNEQFF. The chain links TRBV9 to TRBJ2-1, with D maybe TRBD2 (5 bases). CDR1 is SGDLS, CDR2 YYNGEE, per germline. V dropped 4 bases and J dropped 2 bases, with 16 bases sitting between them. CDR3 size: 16 residues.

The chain links TRBV4-1 to TRBJ1-6, with 7 bases fitting TRBD1. The CDR3 is 14 residues long. The V gene end was trimmed by 4 bases and the J gene end by 7 bases; junction bases not matched to a gene: 4. Germline V gene sequence: CDR1 MGHRA, CDR2 YSYEKL. DNA of the CDR3: TGCGCCAGCAGCCTTACAGGGGACAATTCACCCCTCCACTTT. This codes for CASSLTGDNSPLHF.

The gene calls are TRBV7-6 and TRBJ1-2; D is perhaps TRBD1 (6 bases). Germline CDR1 reads SGHVS; CDR2 reads FNYEAQ. The CDR3 consists of 14 residues. V was trimmed by 5 bases and J by 4 bases, leaving 14 bases between them. As DNA, the CDR3 is TGTGCCAGCAGCCGGACGGACAGCCTCTATGGCTACACCTTC. It yields the protein CASSRTDSLYGYTF. The complete variable domain, with remaining parts taken from reference TRBV7-6 and TRBJ1-2, reads GAGVSQSPRYKVTKRGQDVALRCDPISGHVSLYWYRQALGQGPEFLTYFNYEAQQDKSGLPNDRFSAERPEGSISTLTIQRTEQRDSAMYRCASSRTDSLYGYTFGSGTRLTVV.

The chain is built from TRBV11-3 and TRBJ2-5, with a possible D match to TRBD2 (5 bases). The last part of the DNA fits TRBJ2-7 better; the J call may be wrong. The CDR3 runs to 15 residues. Germline V CDR1 and CDR2: SGHNT, YENEEA. The CDR3 region is CASSLEEARTYEQYF. The CDR3 DNA follows: TGTGCCAGCAGCTTAGAGGAGGCCAGGACCTACGAGCAGTACTTC.

The chain links TRBV4-3 to TRBJ1-1; 7 bases agree with TRBD1. Unmatched junction bases numbered 11, after V lost 4 bases and J lost 3 bases. The CDR3 has 16 residues. The germline V gene has CDR1 LGHNA and CDR2 YSLEER. CDR3 loop: CASSRDRADRDTEAFF. The CDR3 DNA reads as TGCGCCAGCAGCCGCGACAGGGCCGATCGGGACACTGAAGCTTTCTTT.

The rearrangement links TRBV19 to TRBJ1-2; D is unresolved. The CDR3 contains 14 residues. Per the germline V gene, CDR1 is LNHDA and CDR2 is SQIVND (reference sequence). Between the trimmed V and J ends, which lost 3 bases and 3 bases, there was a span of 11 bases. The CDR3 sequence is CASSMTGSDYGYTF. CDR3 coding DNA: TGTGCCAGTAGTATGACTGGGTCCGACTATGGCTACACCTTC.